Following are 10 T cell receptor beta chains from one sample sequenced in a study of blood T cell repertoires in COVID-19. Some clones are missing from TCRdb's copy, which holds only in-frame ones; the method was immunoSEQ multiplex PCR. The sample has about 180,000 clones; 86% are singletons. Sequenced input: peripheral blood. All receptors derive from a woman between 25 and 40 years old with active or convalescent COVID-19.

The CDR3 is CASRGTSGYNEQFF. Written as DNA, the CDR3 is TGTGCCAGCAGGGGGACTAGCGGATACAATGAGCAGTTCTTC. This chain connects TRBV27 to TRBJ2-1; 11 nucleotides agree with TRBD2. Germline-derived CDR1 and CDR2 are MNHEY and SMNVEV (reference sequence). Trimming at V came to 6 bases and at J to 4 bases, leaving 2 bases not matched to a gene. This CDR3 comprises 14 residues.

The chain has TRBV10-1 and TRBJ1-5; no firm D call. Germline lookup yields CDR1 WNHNN and CDR2 SYGVQD (reference sequence). The CDR3 totals 13 residues. V was pared by 2 bases and J by 3 bases, with 5 bases between. The CDR3 reads CASSEGLNQPQHF. CDR3 bases: TGCGCCAGCAGTGAGGGGCTCAATCAGCCCCAGCATTTT.

The chain joins TRBV5-4 to TRBJ1-1, with TRBD1 identical over 7 bases. V lost 0 bases to trimming and J lost 7 bases; unmatched junction nucleotides: 3. This CDR3 has 13 residues. The V gene's germline CDR1 is SGHNT and CDR2 YYREEE (reference sequence). The CDR3 region is CASSLVPGGEAFF. In DNA, the CDR3 is TGTGCCAGCAGCTTGGTCCCAGGGGGTGAAGCTTTCTTT.

The CDR3 spells CASSLDRGRASYEQYF. The CDR3 DNA is TGTGCCAGCAGTTTAGACAGGGGGCGGGCATCCTACGAGCAGTACTTC. The J gene is TRBJ2-7, the V gene TRBV28, with 10 nucleotides matching TRBD1. Germline V gives CDR1 MDHEN, CDR2 SYDVKM. Trimming at V came to 2 bases and at J to 1 base, leaving 5 bases not matched to a gene. The CDR3 is 16 amino acids.

This chain connects TRBV18 to TRBJ2-1, with D perhaps matching TRBD1 (7 bases). The CDR3 covers 15 residues. V was clipped by 6 bases and J by 0 bases, with 12 bases between them. The germline CDR1 and CDR2 sequences are KGHSH and LQKENI. CDR3 region: CASSGGTASYNEQFF. CDR3 coding DNA: TGTGCCAGCTCTGGGGGGACAGCCTCCTACAATGAGCAGTTCTTC.

The chain recombines TRBV28 with TRBJ2-1; 11 bases agree with TRBD2. CDR1 is MDHEN, CDR2 SYDVKM, per germline. CDR3 length equals 15 residues. CDR3 loop: CVLRRLAGGRDEQFF. The CDR3 nucleotides are TGTGTCCTCAGGAGGCTAGCGGGAGGTCGTGATGAGCAGTTCTTC. Supplemented by reference TRBV28 and TRBJ2-1, the full variable domain reads DVKVTQSSRYLVKRTGEKVFLECVQDMDHENMFWYRQDPGLGLRLIYFSYDVKMKEKGDIPEGYSVSREKKERFSLILESASTNQTSMYLCVLRRLAGGRDEQFFGPGTRLTVL.

This chain links TRBV21-1 with TRBJ1-3; the listed D gene, TRBD1, was not tested against the DNA. TRBV21-1 is termed a pseudogene. This CDR3 is 19 amino acids long. As DNA, the CDR3 is TGTGCCAGCACCATCCAGGCTATGACAGGGGGCGCGACTGGAAACACCATATATTTT. Its translation: CASTIQAMTGGATGNTIYF.

The V gene is TRBV4-1, the J gene TRBJ2-7; D remains ambiguous. Deletions cut 1 base from V and 0 bases from J, with 7 bases between. The CDR3 has 14 residues. The germline V gene has CDR1 MGHRA and CDR2 YSYEKL. For the CDR3, the DNA is TGCGCCAGCAGCCAAGTCCGTAGCTCCTACGAGCAGTACTTC. It encodes CASSQVRSSYEQYF.

The chain links TRBV6-1 to TRBJ1-5; 10 bases align to TRBD1. With 4 bases clipped from V and 4 bases from J, the junction kept 13 bases outside the gene matches. The CDR3 runs 18 residues. From germline, CDR1 is MNHNS and CDR2 SASEGT. The CDR3 bases are TGTGCCAGCAGTGGACGGGGCAGGACAGGGGGGAGGAATCAGCCCCAGCATTTT. As protein: CASSGRGRTGGRNQPQHF.

This clone was found many times. This chain links TRBV30 with TRBJ1-4, with 8 bases matching TRBD1. CDR1 and CDR2 from the germline V gene are GTSNPN and SVGIG (reference sequence). The J segment lost 7 bases and the V segment lost 5 bases, leaving 6 bases of the junction unmatched. The CDR3 has 13 residues. CDR3 region: CAWDSGGGEKLFF. CDR3 sequence (DNA): TGTGCCTGGGACTCAGGGGGCGGTGAAAAACTGTTTTTT.